This TCR beta chain came from a study of blood T cell repertoires in COVID-19. Across the whole study: The samples span acute and convalescent COVID-19 from the United States, Italy and Spain. PBMCs, B-cell-depleted T cells, or T cells provided the cDNA or gDNA that made up the material.

This CDR3 is built from 13 residues. Trimming left V 2 bases short and J 5 bases short, with 10 bases between. Germline CDR1 is GTSNPN and CDR2 is SVGIG (reference sequence). Per the original data handling: Quantification of nucleated cells was approximated via reference gene primer amplification. The table came from immunoSEQ multiplex PCR; TCRdb's copy has only in-frame clones and leaves some out. Clonal size and the V and J genes are those of that table, whereas D and trimming came from the DNA. Among around 98,000 clones, around 75% were seen once, and the ten largest hold approximately 25%. The sequencing sample was made of peripheral blood. The J gene is TRBJ1-5, the V gene TRBV30; D might be TRBD1 (6 bases). The TCR sequence derives from a man between 65 and 80 years old with acute or convalescent COVID-19. The CDR3 here is CAWSQQGYQPQHF. As DNA, the CDR3 is TGTGCCTGGAGTCAACAGGGATATCAGCCCCAGCATTTT.